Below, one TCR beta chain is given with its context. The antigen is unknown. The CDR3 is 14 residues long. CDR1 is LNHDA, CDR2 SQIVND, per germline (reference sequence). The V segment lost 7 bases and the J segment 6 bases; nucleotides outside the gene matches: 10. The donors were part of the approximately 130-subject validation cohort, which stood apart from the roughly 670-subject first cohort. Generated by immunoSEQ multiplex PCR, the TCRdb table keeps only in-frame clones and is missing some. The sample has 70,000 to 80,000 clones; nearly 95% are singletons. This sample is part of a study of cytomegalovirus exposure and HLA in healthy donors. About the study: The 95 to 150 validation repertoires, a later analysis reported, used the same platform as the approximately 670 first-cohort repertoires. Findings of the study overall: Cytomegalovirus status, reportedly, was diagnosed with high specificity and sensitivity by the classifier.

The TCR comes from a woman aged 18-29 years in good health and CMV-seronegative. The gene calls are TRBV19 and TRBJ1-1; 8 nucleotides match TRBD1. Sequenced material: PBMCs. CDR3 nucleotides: TGTGCCAGTACCCCCACACGGACAGGGTCTGAAGCTTTCTTT. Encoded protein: CASTPTRTGSEAFF.